A selection of T cell receptor beta chains follows, all from one sample in a study of T cells in Graves' hyperthyroidism and ophthalmopathy. TCRdb redid the calling of the multiplex PCR reads with MiXCR, one entry per CDR3 protein. The top ten hold less than 85% of the sample, which has 300,000 to 450,000 distinct CDR3 sequences, around 25% seen once. Material: blood. These receptor sequences come from a man aged 50 to 59 with Graves' hyperthyroidism. Both conserved end residues are part of each CDR3. The D gene is left open where the match is weak. Only part of the rows carry a size: once, few, many, or a class if the clone is expanded.

. | few | TRBJ1-1 | TRBV18 | 14 | TGTGCCAGCTCACCTCCAAGGGGGGACGACGAAGCTTTCTTT | CASSPPRGDDEAFF
TRBD1 | few | TRBJ1-1 | TRBV7-3 | 14 | TGTGCCAGCAGCTCATCAGGGGGGAACACTGAAGCTTTCTTT | CASSSSGGNTEAFF
TRBD2 | many | TRBJ2-3 | TRBV7-9 | 16 | TGTGCCAGCAGCTTCACTAGCGGGTACAGCACAGATACGCAGTATTTT | CASSFTSGYSTDTQYF
. | few | TRBJ2-2 | TRBV3-1 | 14 | TGTGCCACCAAGGGGGGAACGAACACCGGGGAGCTGTTTTTT | CATKGGTNTGELFF
TRBD2 | . | TRBJ2-1 | TRBV20-1 | 15 | TGCAGTGCTAGCCTGACTAGCGGGAGGGGGCATGAGCAGTTCTTC | CSASLTSGRGHEQFF
TRBD1 | few | TRBJ1-5 | TRBV6-6 | 13 | TGTGCCAGCAGTTACTCGGGACAGGGGCCCCAGCATTTT | CASSYSGQGPQHF
TRBD2 | . | TRBJ2-7 | TRBV20-1 | 15 | TGCAGTGCTAGCTTCCTAGCGGGAGGTACCTACGAGCAGTACTTC | CSASFLAGGTYEQYF
. | few | TRBJ1-2 | TRBV28 | 16 | TGTGCCAGCAGTTTAGGACAGACTTCATCTAACTATGGCTACACCTTC | CASSLGQTSSNYGYTF
TRBD2 | many | TRBJ2-1 | TRBV6-1 | 16 | TGTGCCAGCAGTACACTAGCGGGGGGAGCCTACAATGAGCAGTTCTTC | CASSTLAGGAYNEQFF
. | few | TRBJ2-5 | TRBV15 | 15 | TGTGCCACCAGCAGAGATCAGGGAGTCCGAGAGACCCAGTACTTC | CATSRDQGVRETQYF